These T cell receptor beta chains were read from a single sample in a study of cytomegalovirus exposure and HLA in healthy donors. Clones were sequenced by immunoSEQ multiplex PCR, and TCRdb holds only the in-frame ones, with some missing. This table has about 130,000 clones, 80% to 90% appearing once. Sequencing was carried out using PBMCs. These receptors were obtained from a woman aged 40 to 50 in good health and CMV-seropositive. The CDR3 runs from the conserved cysteine through the conserved F or W. The order of the fields is CDR3 protein, J gene, D gene, V gene, CDR3 length, clone size. A D gene is named only where the DNA matches it firmly. Size values are once, few and many counts, or a class for expanded clones, and some rows have none.

CDR3aa: CSVQRTSGGYEQYF
j_gene: -
d_gene: TRBD2
v_gene: TRBV29-1
len: 14
abundance: -

CDR3aa: CDSSDDREGYGYTF
j_gene: TRBJ1-2
d_gene: TRBD1
v_gene: TRBV6-4
len: 14
abundance: -

CDR3aa: CASSSPRTGINEQYF
j_gene: TRBJ2-7
d_gene: TRBD1
v_gene: TRBV6-1
len: 15
abundance: -

CDR3aa: CASSLLVDEQFF
j_gene: TRBJ2-1
d_gene: -
v_gene: TRBV5-6
len: 12
abundance: -

CDR3aa: CASSYSGLDYEQFF
j_gene: TRBJ2-1
d_gene: TRBD2
v_gene: TRBV6-5
len: 14
abundance: -

CDR3aa: CASRGQASDTQYF
j_gene: TRBJ2-3
d_gene: -
v_gene: TRBV19
len: 13
abundance: -

CDR3aa: CASSLGGGHYEQYF
j_gene: TRBJ2-7
d_gene: -
v_gene: TRBV7-9
len: 14
abundance: -

CDR3aa: CSAGGQETQYF
j_gene: TRBJ2-5
d_gene: -
v_gene: TRBV29-1
len: 11
abundance: few

CDR3aa: CAGSEGGGMNSQNTEAFF
j_gene: TRBJ1-1
d_gene: -
v_gene: TRBV6-1
len: 18
abundance: -

CDR3aa: CASSPTSGRGETQYF
j_gene: TRBJ2-5
d_gene: TRBD2
v_gene: TRBV5-5
len: 15
abundance: few

CDR3aa: CASSLLGRSYEQYF
j_gene: TRBJ2-7
d_gene: -
v_gene: TRBV28
len: 14
abundance: -

CDR3aa: CASSQGGSWNEQFF
j_gene: TRBJ2-1
d_gene: TRBD1
v_gene: TRBV2
len: 14
abundance: -

CDR3aa: CASSEGVAGGNEQFF
j_gene: TRBJ2-1
d_gene: -
v_gene: TRBV9
len: 15
abundance: -

CDR3aa: CASSSGTGVVETQYF
j_gene: TRBJ2-5
d_gene: TRBD1
v_gene: TRBV5-1
len: 15
abundance: -

CDR3aa: CATRTGDYGYTF
j_gene: TRBJ1-2
d_gene: TRBD1
v_gene: TRBV19
len: 12
abundance: -

CDR3aa: CASSVERGSGNTIYF
j_gene: TRBJ1-3
d_gene: -
v_gene: TRBV9
len: 15
abundance: -

CDR3aa: CASSLSGGVYNEQFF
j_gene: TRBJ2-1
d_gene: TRBD2
v_gene: TRBV7-8
len: 15
abundance: -

CDR3aa: CASSPQGLPGVDTQYF
j_gene: TRBJ2-3
d_gene: -
v_gene: TRBV18
len: 16
abundance: -